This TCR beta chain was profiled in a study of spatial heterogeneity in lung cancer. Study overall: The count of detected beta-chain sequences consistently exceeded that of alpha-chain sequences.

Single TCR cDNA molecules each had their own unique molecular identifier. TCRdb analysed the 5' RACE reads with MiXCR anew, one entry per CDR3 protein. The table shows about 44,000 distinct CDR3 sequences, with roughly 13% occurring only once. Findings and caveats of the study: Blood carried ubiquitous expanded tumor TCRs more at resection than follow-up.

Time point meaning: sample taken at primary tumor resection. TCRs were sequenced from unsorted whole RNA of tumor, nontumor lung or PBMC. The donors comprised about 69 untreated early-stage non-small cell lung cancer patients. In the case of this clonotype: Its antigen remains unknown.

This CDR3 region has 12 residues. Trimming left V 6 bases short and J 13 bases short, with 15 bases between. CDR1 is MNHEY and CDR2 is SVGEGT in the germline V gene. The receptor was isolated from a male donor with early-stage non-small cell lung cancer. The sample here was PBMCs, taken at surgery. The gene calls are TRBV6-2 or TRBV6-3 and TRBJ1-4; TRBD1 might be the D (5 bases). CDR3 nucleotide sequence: TGTGCCAGCAGATCCGGGGCCCCAAGACTGTTTTTT. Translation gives CASRSGAPRLFF.